Listed here are 19 T cell receptor beta chains from one sample, sequenced in a study of molecular identifiers for immune sequencing clone quantification. TCRdb re-analysed the PCR reads in MiXCR, keeping a single row per CDR3 protein. The sample consists of just under 650,000 distinct CDR3 sequences, around 20% of them appearing once. Source material: naive CD8+ T cells from blood, with Jurkat cell RNA spiked in. Subset in this sample: FACS-sorted CD8+CD4-CCR7+CD45RA+ naive T cells. The receptors were sampled from a human donor in good health. Some libraries in this study had Jurkat cell RNA spiked in.

There are many counts of this clonotype. This chain links TRBV9 with TRBJ2-3, with a possible D match to TRBD1 (5 bases). The CDR3 totals 16 residues. V was trimmed by 0 bases and J by 2 bases, leaving 13 bases between them. The germline V gene has CDR1 SGDLS and CDR2 YYNGEE. The CDR3 loop is CASSVGTGPPTDTQYF. DNA for the CDR3: TGTGCCAGCAGCGTAGGCACAGGCCCTCCCACAGATACGCAGTATTTT.

This clonotype was picked up many times. The chain combines TRBV28 with TRBJ1-5, with 9 positions matching TRBD1. CDR3 length: 20 amino acids. Unmatched junction bases numbered 16, after V lost 4 bases and J lost 0 bases. CDR1 and CDR2 from the germline V gene are MDHEN and SYDVKM. The CDR3 region has the DNA TGTGCCAGCAGTTACCCCCGGACAGGGGAAGGGGAGATTAGCAATCAGCCCCAGCATTTT. Protein sequence: CASSYPRTGEGEISNQPQHF.

There are many counts of this clonotype. V and J are TRBV7-9 and TRBJ2-3, with D tentatively TRBD2 (5 bases). The germline V and J ends were trimmed by 5 bases and 1 base, with 10 bases remaining between them. The germline V gene encodes CDR1 SEHNR and CDR2 FQNEAQ (reference sequence). CDR3 size: 14 residues. The CDR3 loop is CASSEDFRTDTQYF. Here the CDR3 DNA reads TGTGCCAGCAGCGAGGACTTCCGCACAGATACGCAGTATTTT.

This clonotype was detected ten times or more. The chain has TRBV20-1 and TRBJ2-4; 9 nucleotides match TRBD2. Germline CDR1 DFQATT, CDR2 SNEGSKA (reference sequence). The J segment lost 8 bases and the V segment lost 3 bases, leaving 8 bases of the junction unmatched. The CDR3 has 14 amino acids. The CDR3 is CSASLSGGFDIQYF. CDR3 nucleotide sequence: TGCAGTGCTAGCCTTAGCGGGGGATTCGACATTCAGTACTTC.

This chain uses TRBV9 with TRBJ1-1; D is unresolved. Trimming pared 2 bases from V and 3 bases from J, leaving 8 bases between. CDR1 and CDR2 from the germline V gene are SGDLS and YYNGEE. The CDR3 contains 13 residues. The CDR3 nucleotides are TGTGCCAGCAGCGTGGGAATGGACACTGAAGCTTTCTTT. Its translation: CASSVGMDTEAFF. Full variable domain (remainder filled in from reference TRBV9 and TRBJ1-1): DSGVTQTPKHLITATGQRVTLRCSPRSGDLSVYWYQQSLDQGLQFLIQYYNGEERAKGNILERFSAQQFPDLHSELNLSSLELGDSALYFCASSVGMDTEAFFGQGTRLTVV.

A remark on this clonotype: This may be a read error, as it is one base from a much larger clone. V gene TRBV4-3 combines with J gene TRBJ1-2; unclear D gene. From germline, CDR1 is LGHNA and CDR2 YSLEER. V lost 0 bases and J lost 2, with 19 bases in between. This CDR3 contains 18 residues. The CDR3 loop is CASSQDHPRLFVNYGYTF. The CDR3 region has the DNA TGCGCCAGCAGCCAAGATCACCCCCGGCTCTTCGTGAACTATGGCTACACCTTC.

This clonotype was picked up many times. The J gene is TRBJ2-2, the V gene TRBV9, with a tentative D call TRBD1 (6 bases). In germline, CDR1 is SGDLS, CDR2 YYNGEE. The CDR3 runs 13 residues. With 2 bases removed from V and 6 bases from J, the gap between germline ends came to 8 bases. The CDR3 DNA follows: TGTGCCAGCAGCGTGACAGGATCCGGGGAGCTGTTTTTT. Amino acids: CASSVTGSGELFF. The complete variable domain, with remaining parts taken from reference TRBV9 and TRBJ2-2, reads DSGVTQTPKHLITATGQRVTLRCSPRSGDLSVYWYQQSLDQGLQFLIQYYNGEERAKGNILERFSAQQFPDLHSELNLSSLELGDSALYFCASSVTGSGELFFGEGSRLTVL.

The V and J genes are TRBV4-3 and TRBJ1-5; D remains unclear. The CDR3 extends over 15 amino acids. Between the trimmed V and J ends, which lost 0 bases and 6 bases, there was a span of 12 bases. Germline CDR1 reads LGHNA; CDR2 reads YSLEER. CDR3 nucleotide sequence: TGCGCCAGCAGCCAAGATCAAGGGTATGCTCAGCCCCAGCATTTT. This codes for CASSQDQGYAQPQHF.

This clonotype occurred many times. The chain couples TRBV28 to TRBJ1-1; D unclear. The CDR3 loop spans 13 amino acids. The germline gives CDR1 MDHEN, CDR2 SYDVKM. V was cut by 7 bases and J by 6 bases, with 15 bases left in between. The CDR3, as DNA: TGTGCCAGCACCCCAGTCGGGTCTCCTGAAGCTTTCTTT. Residues: CASTPVGSPEAFF.

Ten or more counts support this clonotype. This rearrangement joins TRBV5-4 to TRBJ2-7; D perhaps matches TRBD2 (6 bases). The V end was cut by 2 bases, the J end by 5 bases, with 14 bases between. Germline assignment: CDR1 SGHNT and CDR2 YYREEE (reference sequence). This CDR3 has 14 residues. The CDR3 protein is CASSLALAPNEQYF. The CDR3 DNA reads as TGTGCCAGCAGCTTAGCACTAGCTCCCAACGAGCAGTACTTC.

Notes on this clonotype: With a much larger clone just one base away, this may be a read error. This chain links TRBV18 with TRBJ1-1, with a weak D call TRBD1 (6 bases). Germline V gives CDR1 KGHSH, CDR2 LQKENI. The CDR3 spans 14 residues. CDR3 bases: TGTGCCAGCTCGCCCGGACAGAGGAACACTGAAGCTCTCTTT. Its translation is CASSPGQRNTEALF.

Turning to this clonotype: This may be a read error, as it is one base from a much larger clone. V usage is TRBV7-9 and J usage is TRBJ2-1; tentatively, D is TRBD1 or TRBD2 (7 bases each). V was clipped by 5 bases and J by 7 bases, with 24 bases between them. This CDR3 has 17 amino acids. Looked up from germline, CDR1 is SEHNR and CDR2 is FQNEAQ (reference sequence). CDR3 sequence: CASSRRAGGGRGNEQFF. As DNA, the CDR3 is TGTGCCAGCAGCCGACGCGCAGGGGGAGGGAGGGGGAATGAGCAGTTCTTC.

This clonotype occurred once. Being one base from a much bigger clone, this may be a read error. The gene calls are TRBV11-2 and TRBJ1-4, with D unresolved. This CDR3 has 15 residues. CDR1 is SGHAT and CDR2 is FQNNGV in the germline V gene. The germline V and J ends were trimmed by 8 bases and 4 bases, with 17 bases remaining between them. CDR3 loop: CASGSKEGYNEKLFF. In DNA, the CDR3 is TGTGCCAGCGGCTCGAAGGAGGGATATAATGAAAAACTGTTTTTT.

The table lists this clonotype with a few counts. V usage is TRBV5-1 and J usage is TRBJ2-7; 10 nucleotides line up with TRBD2. There are 15 residues in the CDR3. Looked up from germline, CDR1 is SGHRS and CDR2 is YFSETQ. V lost 6 bases and J lost 6; bases outside the gene matches: 12. The CDR3: CASNPSSSGSLEQYF. CDR3 sequence (DNA): TGCGCCAGCAACCCTTCCTCTAGCGGGAGCCTCGAGCAGTACTTC. Together with reference TRBV5-1 and TRBJ2-7, the CDR3 gives the full variable domain: KAGVTQTPRYLIKTRGQQVTLSCSPISGHRSVSWYQQTPGQGLQFLFEYFSETQRNKGNFPGRFSGRQFSNSRSEMNVSTLELGDSALYLCASNPSSSGSLEQYFGPGTRLTVT.

There are many counts of this clonotype. The chain is built from TRBV19 and TRBJ1-2, with 9 bases identical to TRBD1. This CDR3 has 15 amino acids. With V trimmed by 3 bases and J by 4 bases, 6 bases remained unmatched. The germline gives CDR1 LNHDA, CDR2 SQIVND (reference sequence). The CDR3 DNA sequence: TGTGCCAGTAGTATCGGACAGGGGAGCATCTATGGCTACACCTTC. It is translated as CASSIGQGSIYGYTF.

V and J are TRBV4-3 and TRBJ1-2, with D maybe TRBD1 (5 bases). From germline, CDR1 is LGHNA and CDR2 YSLEER. Trimming took 0 bases from V and 3 from J, leaving 11 bases between them. The CDR3 runs 15 residues. CDR3 loop: CASSQDWGVDYGYTF. In DNA form, the CDR3 reads TGCGCCAGCAGCCAAGATTGGGGCGTGGACTATGGCTACACCTTC.

A remark on this clonotype: A single base separates this from a much larger clone, so it may be a read error. V gene TRBV2 combines with J gene TRBJ2-7, with a weak D call TRBD1 (6 bases). Looked up from germline, CDR1 is SNHLY and CDR2 is FYNNEI. The CDR3 has 14 amino acids. CDR3: CASGEYARGSEQYF. In DNA, the CDR3 is TGTGCCAGCGGTGAATACGCCAGGGGTTCCGAGCAGTACTTC.

This clonotype was counted ten times or more. The chain has TRBV4-1 and TRBJ2-3; D tentatively reads TRBD1 or TRBD2 (5 bases each). Germline V gene lookup returns CDR1 MGHRA and CDR2 YSYEKL. The CDR3 covers 16 residues. V lost 4 bases, J lost 2 bases, and 16 bases lay in between. The CDR3 is CASSPWAGAFTDTQYF. CDR3 DNA sequence: TGCGCCAGCAGCCCCTGGGCCGGGGCCTTCACAGATACGCAGTATTTT.

This CDR3 is CAWSGLLGLASYEQYF. The DNA of the CDR3 is TGTGCCTGGAGTGGGCTCCTGGGACTAGCTAGCTACGAGCAGTACTTC. This chain uses TRBV30 with TRBJ2-7; 9 bases align to TRBD2. The trim removed 1 base at V and 3 bases at J, leaving 10 bases unmatched. Germline CDR1 and CDR2: GTSNPN and SVGIG (reference sequence). This CDR3 has 16 amino acids. The full variable domain, in which reference TRBV30 and TRBJ2-7 provide the parts outside the CDR3, is SQTIHQWPATLVQPVGSPLSLECTVEGTSNPNLYWYRQAAGRGLQLLFYSVGIGQISSEVPQNLSASRPQDRQFILSSKKLLLSDSGFYLCAWSGLLGLASYEQYFGPGTRLTVT.